These 25 T cell receptor beta chains originate from one sample sequenced in a study of T cells in Graves' hyperthyroidism and ophthalmopathy. There were TCR beta CDR3 regions amplified from RNA transcripts. HTBI primers were used for first-round RT-PCR of the TCR CDR3. TCRdb independently ran MiXCR on the multiplex PCR reads; one entry per CDR3 protein. The data contain approximately 400,000 distinct CDR3 sequences, 14% of them singletons. Sequencing used blood. These receptors were taken from a woman in her sixties or seventies with Graves' hyperthyroidism.

This clonotype appeared many times. The genes are TRBV6-2 or TRBV6-3 and TRBJ1-5; possibly TRBD1 for D (6 bases). Germline assignment: CDR1 MNHEY and CDR2 SVGEGT. V lost 4 bases, J lost 0 bases, and 10 bases lay in between. CDR3 size: 15 residues. The CDR3 coding sequence is TGTGCCAGCAGTTCTACAGGGTATAGCAATCAGCCCCAGCATTTT. This codes for CASSSTGYSNQPQHF.

The rearrangement uses TRBV5-8 and TRBJ2-1, with 14 bases fitting TRBD2. CDR1 is SGHTS, CDR2 YDEGEE, per germline. J gave up 7 bases and V 4 bases, and 10 bases lay outside the gene matches. This CDR3 region has 17 residues. CDR3 sequence: CASSMSPGLAGENEQFF. The DNA for the CDR3 is TGTGCCAGCAGCATGAGTCCGGGACTAGCGGGAGAAAATGAGCAGTTCTTC.

This clonotype was detected ten times or more. The chain links TRBV5-1 to TRBJ1-5; D might be TRBD1 (6 bases). This CDR3 is built from 15 residues. The germline CDR1 and CDR2 sequences are SGHRS and YFSETQ. Trimming removed 1 base at V and 3 bases at J, with 11 bases between. CDR3 residues: CASSLSPGANQPQHF. The CDR3 DNA reads as TGCGCCAGCAGCTTGTCGCCAGGGGCCAATCAGCCCCAGCATTTT.

This clonotype came up a few times. The chain has TRBV19 and TRBJ1-6; 7 bases are shared with TRBD1. The CDR3 has 15 amino acids. Looked up from germline, CDR1 is LNHDA and CDR2 is SQIVND (reference sequence). The trim removed 6 bases at V and 5 bases at J, leaving 7 bases unmatched. CDR3 DNA: TGTGCCAGTAGCCCACCGGGACAGCATAATTCACCCCTCCACTTT. Protein: CASSPPGQHNSPLHF.

This clonotype has at least ten counts. The chain joins TRBV3-1 to TRBJ2-3; TRBD2 matches at 12 bases. V trimming: 4 bases; J trimming: 2 bases; junction bases outside the gene matches: 4. The germline V gene has CDR1 LGHDT and CDR2 YNNKEL (reference sequence). This CDR3 comprises 16 residues. The CDR3 protein is CASSLGLAGFTDTQYF. The CDR3 nucleotides are TGTGCCAGCAGCCTAGGACTAGCGGGATTCACAGATACGCAGTATTTT.

This clonotype was observed a few times. The genes are TRBV14 and TRBJ2-1; 9 bases are shared with TRBD2. V lost 0 bases and J lost 4; bases outside the gene matches: 7. Germline CDR1 and CDR2: SGHDN and FVKESK. The CDR3 is made up of 17 amino acids. The CDR3 here is CASSQEVRLAGYNEQFF. In nucleotides, the CDR3 is TGTGCCAGCAGCCAAGAAGTAAGGCTAGCGGGGTACAATGAGCAGTTCTTC.

The rearrangement uses TRBV19 and TRBJ1-4; D unclear. Trimming stripped 5 bases from V and 7 bases from J, with 23 bases between. The germline V gene encodes CDR1 LNHDA and CDR2 SQIVND (reference sequence). The CDR3 length is 17 residues. CDR3 DNA: TGTGCCAGTAGTGCCCTCCTTGGAAAGGGAGAGGGTGAAAAACTGTTTTTT. Translation: CASSALLGKGEGEKLFF.

At least ten counts were recorded for this clonotype. This chain links TRBV28 with TRBJ2-7; D unresolved. Trimming stripped 4 bases from V and 7 bases from J, with 5 bases between. Germline CDR1 and CDR2: MDHEN and SYDVKM. The CDR3 extends over 10 amino acids. The CDR3 protein is CASSSREQYF. The CDR3 region has the DNA TGTGCCAGCAGTTCGAGGGAGCAGTACTTC.

With respect to this clonotype: It may be a read error: a sequence one base away is much more abundant. The chain carries TRBV12-3 or TRBV12-4 and TRBJ2-2, with D perhaps matching TRBD2 (5 bases). This CDR3 spans 15 amino acids. Trimming stripped 5 bases from V and 5 bases from J, with 15 bases between. CDR3 amino acids: CASSPRGPGTGELFF. CDR3 bases: TGTGCCAGCAGTCCCAGAGGGCCGGGTACCGGGGAGCTGTTTTTT.

This clonotype occurred many times. This chain links TRBV5-1 with TRBJ2-3, with 14 positions matching TRBD2. The ends lost 4 bases at V and 4 bases at J; junction bases unmatched: 5. CDR3 length: 16 residues. From germline, CDR1 is SGHRS and CDR2 YFSETQ. CDR3 sequence: CASSTGLAGESDTQYF. The CDR3 DNA reads as TGCGCCAGCAGCACGGGACTAGCGGGAGAGTCAGATACGCAGTATTTT.

The rearrangement uses TRBV29-1 and TRBJ2-3; possibly TRBD1 or TRBD2 for D (5 bases each). V gave up 6 bases and J gave up 14 bases, with 9 bases separating them. CDR3 length equals 8 residues. Germline V gene data show CDR1 as SQVTM and CDR2 as ANQGSEA. CDR3 nucleotide sequence: TGCAGCGTGGGGGTAAGGTATTTT. Amino acids: CSVGVRYF.

At least ten counts were recorded for this clonotype. This chain connects TRBV27 to TRBJ1-2, with TRBD1 as a possible D gene (5 bases). Germline V gene sequence: CDR1 MNHEY, CDR2 SMNVEV (reference sequence). V was trimmed by 4 bases and J by 4 bases, leaving 10 bases between them. The CDR3 sequence is 13 residues long. CDR3 sequence: CASSSTVSYGYTF. In DNA form, the CDR3 reads TGTGCCAGCAGTTCGACAGTCTCCTATGGCTACACCTTC.

This clonotype has ten or more counts. The chain links TRBV20-1 to TRBJ1-1; D is unresolved. From germline, CDR1 is DFQATT and CDR2 SNEGSKA (reference sequence). Trimming removed 2 bases at V and 7 bases at J, with 8 bases between. This CDR3 is built from 11 residues. CDR3 in amino acids: CSARLGDEAFF. The CDR3 DNA reads as TGCAGTGCTAGACTGGGTGATGAAGCTTTCTTT.

This clonotype was observed many times. This rearrangement joins TRBV2 to TRBJ1-1; 7 nucleotides line up with TRBD1. CDR1 is SNHLY, CDR2 FYNNEI, per germline. The CDR3 extends over 16 amino acids. J was trimmed by 1 base and V by 6 bases; bases with no gene match: 11. CDR3 in DNA: TGTGCCAGCAGAAGCAACGTTGGGACAGCGAACACTGAAGCTTTCTTT. Encoded protein: CASRSNVGTANTEAFF.

This clonotype was observed many times. The chain employs TRBV7-2 and TRBJ1-2; TRBD1 might be the D (6 bases). The ends were cut back, 5 bases at V and 8 bases at J, with 15 bases in the middle. The germline CDR1 and CDR2 sequences are SGHTA and FQGNSA. CDR3 size: 13 residues. CDR3: CASSTRGGWGYTF. The CDR3 DNA reads as TGTGCCAGCAGCACCCGGGGGGGCTGGGGCTACACCTTC.

In this sample, this clonotype turned up many times. The CDR3 sequence: CASSPGGSPDTQYF. The DNA of the CDR3 is TGCGCCAGCAGCCCTGGTGGCTCCCCGGATACGCAGTATTTT. The chain has TRBV5-1 and TRBJ2-3; D gene uncertain. Germline values: CDR1 SGHRS, CDR2 YFSETQ. Between the trimmed V and J ends, which lost 4 bases and 6 bases, there was a span of 15 bases. The CDR3 runs 14 residues. Complete variable domain (other parts from reference TRBV5-1 and TRBJ2-3): KAGVTQTPRYLIKTRGQQVTLSCSPISGHRSVSWYQQTPGQGLQFLFEYFSETQRNKGNFPGRFSGRQFSNSRSEMNVSTLELGDSALYLCASSPGGSPDTQYFGPGTRLTVL.

There are many counts of this clonotype. J is TRBJ2-5 and V is TRBV11-3; TRBD1 is a possible D gene (6 bases). CDR3 length: 15 residues. Germline lookup yields CDR1 SGHNT and CDR2 YENEEA. Trimming removed 5 bases from V and 2 bases from J, with 15 bases in between. In DNA, the CDR3 is TGTGCCAGCAGCGGCTGGACAGAGATACAAGAGACCCAGTACTTC. Translated, it gives CASSGWTEIQETQYF.

This clonotype was observed at least ten times. This chain links TRBV2 with TRBJ2-5; unclear D gene. The germline CDR1 and CDR2 sequences are SNHLY and FYNNEI. The CDR3 runs 12 residues. With 10 bases removed from V and 2 bases from J, the gap between germline ends came to 11 bases. In nucleotides, the CDR3 is TGTGCCACAAAATGGGGACAAGAGACCCAGTACTTC. Translated, it gives CATKWGQETQYF. Filled out from reference TRBV2 and TRBJ2-5, the complete variable domain reads EPEVTQTPSHQVTQMGQEVILRCVPISNHLYFYWYRQILGQKVEFLVSFYNNEISEKSEIFDDQFSVERPDGSNFTLKIRSTKLEDSAMYFCATKWGQETQYFGPGTRLLVL.

This clonotype was observed at least ten times. The chain uses TRBV20-1 and TRBJ2-3; 8 nucleotides agree with TRBD2. J gave up 5 bases and V 6 bases, and 10 bases lay outside the gene matches. CDR3 size: 14 residues. Germline assignment: CDR1 DFQATT and CDR2 SNEGSKA (reference sequence). The CDR3 loop reads CSATGPGRGDTQYF. CDR3 bases: TGCAGTGCAACAGGACCCGGGAGGGGAGATACGCAGTATTTT.

This clonotype was observed at least ten times. The chain recombines TRBV2 with TRBJ1-6, with D hard to call. V lost 3 bases, J lost 0 bases, and 9 bases lay in between. CDR3 length: 16 residues. CDR1 is SNHLY, CDR2 FYNNEI, per germline. CDR3 region: CASSEKSSSYNSPLHF. In nucleotides, the CDR3 is TGTGCCAGCAGTGAGAAGTCGAGCTCCTATAATTCACCCCTCCACTTT.

Worth noting for this clonotype: A much bigger clone sits one base away, suggesting this may be a read error. The chain combines TRBV4-1 with TRBJ2-3; D is possibly TRBD2 (5 bases). Trimming cost V 4 bases and J 2 bases, with 13 bases left between them. The CDR3 has 15 residues. CDR1 is MGHRA, CDR2 YSYEKL, per germline. This chain's CDR3 is CASSPEGLFTDTQYF. CDR3 DNA: TGCGCCAGCAGCCCAGAAGGACTCTTCACAGATACGCAGTATTTT.

This clonotype came up many times. The V and J genes are TRBV18 and TRBJ2-2; TRBD1 is a possible D gene (5 bases). Germline CDR1 and CDR2: KGHSH and LQKENI. V was clipped by 3 bases and J by 5 bases, with 7 bases between them. The CDR3 has 13 amino acids. The CDR3 sequence is CASSPSGTGELFF. In DNA, the CDR3 is TGTGCCAGCTCACCTTCAGGGACCGGGGAGCTGTTTTTT.

This clonotype was seen a few times. The genes are TRBV5-8 and TRBJ1-6, with TRBD1 as a possible D gene (6 bases). The CDR3 is 14 residues long. Germline CDR1 SGHTS, CDR2 YDEGEE. V was shortened by 4 bases and J by 6 bases, with 11 bases between the two germline ends. The CDR3 bases are TGTGCCAGCAGCATGACAGGACTTAATTCACCCCTCCACTTT. Protein sequence: CASSMTGLNSPLHF.

The rearrangement uses TRBV6-1 and TRBJ2-7; 7 bases agree with TRBD1. This CDR3 is 14 amino acids long. Germline loops: CDR1 MNHNS, CDR2 SASEGT. Germline trimming cut 7 bases from V and 3 bases from J; bases unmatched to any gene: 9. The CDR3 nucleotides are TGTGCCAGCACTCCGGGACAGAGAGTCTACGAGCAGTACTTC. As protein: CASTPGQRVYEQYF.

In its sample, this clonotype was seen many times. The chain combines TRBV12-3 or TRBV12-4 with TRBJ2-3; 9 bases fit TRBD2. CDR3 length: 16 amino acids. V gave up 6 bases and J gave up 2 bases; unmatched junction bases: 9. The CDR3 loop is CASRSHLAGLTDTQYF. The CDR3 DNA reads as TGTGCCAGCAGATCTCATCTAGCGGGACTCACAGATACGCAGTATTTT.